This T cell receptor (beta chain) originates from a study of cytomegalovirus exposure and HLA in healthy donors. Study-wide results and limits: Later examination showed HLA-associated TCR beta chains had greater clonal expansion than equally common others. Analyzed later, most CMV-associated TCR beta chains appeared HLA-restricted.

Regarding donors, all were healthy bone marrow donors. With regard to this clone: Its target is unknown.

Germline V gene sequence: CDR1 KGHSH, CDR2 LQKENI. The CDR3 spans 15 residues. The ends lost 3 bases at V and 7 bases at J; junction bases unmatched: 9. It was with 60 Vbeta and 13 Jbeta primers that the PCR ran. Produced via immunoSEQ multiplex PCR; TCRdb's table is partial and in-frame only. The sample contains 150,000 to 200,000 clones, 65% to 85% of which appear only once. This clonotype was obtained from a man in his forties or fifties in good health and CMV-seropositive. The sample was PBMCs. The chain recombines TRBV18 with TRBJ2-7; 10 nucleotides agree with TRBD1. The CDR3 region is CASSPGRQGAGEQYF. The CDR3 DNA reads TGTGCCAGCTCACCTGGGAGACAGGGGGCAGGAGAGCAGTACTTC.